One sample yielded the 17 T cell receptor beta chains listed below, sequenced in a study of T cells in Graves' hyperthyroidism and ophthalmopathy. Amplification yielded TCR beta CDR3 regions, with RNA transcripts as the source. HTBI primers were used for first-round RT-PCR of the TCR CDR3. Each CDR3 protein gets one entry after TCRdb re-called the multiplex PCR reads with MiXCR. The sample shows 400,000 to 550,000 distinct CDR3 sequences, approximately 24% of them seen only once. Material: blood. These receptors were collected from a woman aged 25 to 45 with Graves' ophthalmopathy.

The chain couples TRBV27 to TRBJ2-7; D not resolved. Germline CDR1 reads MNHEY; CDR2 reads SMNVEV (reference sequence). The ends were cut back, 2 bases at V and 4 bases at J, with 15 bases in the middle. This CDR3 spans 15 amino acids. Here the CDR3 reads CASSLQVRQGYEQYF. The CDR3 nucleotides read TGTGCCAGCAGTTTACAGGTCCGTCAAGGGTACGAGCAGTACTTC.

This clonotype was detected many times. The rearrangement joins TRBV29-1 to TRBJ2-5, with 8 positions matching TRBD1. The CDR3 has 13 amino acids. CDR1 and CDR2 (germline): SQVTM, ANQGSEA. J gave up 4 bases and V 6 bases, and 7 bases lay outside the gene matches. CDR3 in DNA: TGCAGCGTGGACGGACAGGGCGGAGAGACCCAGTACTTC. The encoded protein is CSVDGQGGETQYF. Based on the CDR3 plus reference TRBV29-1 and TRBJ2-5, the full variable domain is SAVISQKPSRDICQRGTSLTIQCQVDSQVTMMFWYRQQPGQSLTLIATANQGSEATYESGFVIDKFPISRPNLTFSTLTVSNMSPEDSSIYLCSVDGQGGETQYFGPGTRLLVL.

Many counts were recorded for this clonotype. The rearrangement links TRBV7-6 to TRBJ1-2; D is perhaps TRBD1 (5 bases). The CDR3 runs to 14 residues. Trimming left V 0 bases short and J 8 bases short, with 13 bases between. Per the germline V gene, CDR1 is SGHVS and CDR2 is FNYEAQ. CDR3: CASSLAGRDRGYTF. CDR3 DNA: TGTGCCAGCAGCTTAGCGGGCAGGGATAGGGGCTACACCTTC.

This clonotype was seen ten or more times. The V and J genes are TRBV19 and TRBJ1-5, with D perhaps matching TRBD1 (5 bases). Germline V CDR1 and CDR2: LNHDA, SQIVND (reference sequence). Trimming stripped 3 bases from V and 6 bases from J, with 27 bases between. CDR3 length equals 19 residues. The CDR3 coding sequence is TGTGCCAGTAGTATCGCCAATCTAGCCAGACAGAGTAAGGGTCAGCCCCAGCATTTT. Protein sequence: CASSIANLARQSKGQPQHF. The full variable domain, in which reference TRBV19 and TRBJ1-5 provide the parts outside the CDR3, is DGGITQSPKYLFRKEGQNVTLSCEQNLNHDAMYWYRQDPGQGLRLIYYSQIVNDFQKGDIAEGYSVSREKKESFPLTVTSAQKNPTAFYLCASSIANLARQSKGQPQHFGDGTRLSIL.

The chain carries TRBV28 and TRBJ1-5; D gene ambiguous. There are 11 residues in the CDR3. Trimming removed 5 bases at V and 11 bases at J, with 10 bases between. In germline, CDR1 is MDHEN, CDR2 SYDVKM. CDR3 coding DNA: TGTGCCAGCAGTCGTAGTCCGACCCAGCATTTT. The encoded protein is CASSRSPTQHF.

This clonotype was observed at least ten times. V usage is TRBV7-9 and J usage is TRBJ1-1; no definite D call. V lost 2 bases and J 0 bases, leaving 7 bases between the germline ends. The CDR3 length is 14 residues. Per germline, CDR1 SEHNR and CDR2 FQNEAQ (reference sequence). Here the CDR3 reads CASSLHSMNTEAFF. CDR3 nucleotide sequence: TGTGCCAGCAGCTTACACAGCATGAACACTGAAGCTTTCTTT.

V is TRBV9 and J is TRBJ2-7; D possibly corresponds to TRBD1 (5 bases). The CDR3 is made up of 16 amino acids. CDR1 is SGDLS and CDR2 is YYNGEE in the germline V gene. Trimming took off 0 bases at V and 3 bases at J, with 16 bases between the two ends. CDR3 nucleotide sequence: TGTGCCAGCAGCGTAGAACCAGAAGGGGCGGTCTACGAGCAGTACTTC. Residues: CASSVEPEGAVYEQYF.

CDR3 residues: CASSTTGLAGPTVTGELFF. The CDR3 nucleotides read TGTGCCAGCAGTACAACGGGACTAGCGGGTCCGACCGTCACCGGGGAGCTGTTTTTT. V usage is TRBV6-2 or TRBV6-3 and J usage is TRBJ2-2; TRBD2 agrees at 12 bases. The CDR3 runs to 19 residues. J lost 4 bases, V lost 5 bases, and 14 bases had no gene match. Germline V lookup: CDR1 MNHEY, CDR2 SVGEGT.

This clonotype was counted a few times. The CDR3 nucleotides read TGTGCCAGCACCCCCGGGGGGACAGGGGACGAGCAGTACTTC. It is translated as CASTPGGTGDEQYF. The chain recombines TRBV12-3 or TRBV12-4 with TRBJ2-7, with 10 bases identical to TRBD1. Trimming removed 7 bases from V and 5 bases from J; junction bases left unmatched: 8. The CDR3 is made up of 14 amino acids.

This clonotype was seen many times. This sequence joins TRBV29-1 and TRBJ2-7; the D gene is possibly TRBD2 (5 bases). The V gene lost 7 bases and the J gene lost 2 bases, with 12 bases spanning the gap. Germline loops: CDR1 SQVTM, CDR2 ANQGSEA. This CDR3 spans 12 amino acids. The DNA for the CDR3 is TGCAGCGCCGTGGGGAGAGCCTACGAGCAGTACTTC. It is translated as CSAVGRAYEQYF.

This clonotype was seen at least ten times. This rearrangement joins TRBV6-1 to TRBJ2-7; TRBD1 or TRBD2 may be the D gene (5 bases each). V dropped 5 bases and J dropped 3 bases, with 14 bases sitting between them. The germline V gene has CDR1 MNHNS and CDR2 SASEGT. This CDR3 is built from 14 residues. The CDR3 sequence: CASSTGTTGYEQYF. The CDR3 nucleotides are TGTGCCAGCAGTACCGGGACGACCGGCTACGAGCAGTACTTC.

The gene calls are TRBV19 and TRBJ2-7; 11 positions agree with TRBD2. The CDR3 runs to 14 residues. The germline V gene has CDR1 LNHDA and CDR2 SQIVND (reference sequence). V lost 3 bases to trimming and J lost 2 bases; unmatched junction nucleotides: 0. The CDR3 DNA reads as TGTGCCAGTAGTATTAGCGGGAGGGCCTACGAGCAGTACTTC. This translates into CASSISGRAYEQYF.

This chain joins TRBV12-3 or TRBV12-4 and TRBJ2-5, with D uncertain. Trimming cost V 2 bases and J 5 bases, with 12 bases left between them. The CDR3 contains 14 residues. The CDR3, as DNA: TGTGCCAGCAGTTTAAGAGTAAGTCCGGAGACCCAGTACTTC. Translated: CASSLRVSPETQYF.

This clonotype showed up just a few times. The chain uses TRBV24-1 and TRBJ1-5; D is ambiguous. The germline V gene has CDR1 KGHDR and CDR2 SFDVKD. The CDR3 has 12 amino acids. Deletions cut 4 bases from V and 7 bases from J, with 7 bases between. This chain's CDR3 is CATSEGYQPQHF. The CDR3 region has the DNA TGTGCCACCAGTGAGGGTTACCAGCCCCAGCATTTT.

A few counts support this clonotype. The genes are TRBV20-1 and TRBJ1-2; 8 bases line up with TRBD1. Germline CDR1 and CDR2: DFQATT and SNEGSKA (reference sequence). CDR3 length equals 12 residues. V lost 3 bases, J lost 8 bases, and 5 bases stayed unmatched. The CDR3 reads CSASPRGRGYTF. In nucleotides, the CDR3 is TGCAGTGCTAGCCCCAGGGGGCGAGGCTACACCTTC.

There are a few counts of this clonotype. A read error may be the cause here, since a much bigger clone is one base away. The chain links TRBV27 to TRBJ2-5, with 7 positions matching TRBD1. The CDR3 contains 16 residues. Germline assignment: CDR1 MNHEY and CDR2 SMNVEV (reference sequence). The CDR3 reads CASSRNSLGGEETKYF. CDR3 bases: TGTGCCAGCAGTCGGAATTCCTTAGGGGGCGAGGAGACCAAGTACTTC.

The chain is built from TRBV6-2 or TRBV6-3 and TRBJ2-7; 9 positions agree with TRBD1. Germline V gene lookup returns CDR1 MNHEY and CDR2 SVGEGT. The V segment lost 2 bases and the J segment 3 bases; nucleotides outside the gene matches: 14. This CDR3 contains 18 residues. CDR3 coding DNA: TGTGCCAGCAGTTACCAACCCGTCGGGACAGGGTTACTCTACGAGCAGTACTTC. Protein: CASSYQPVGTGLLYEQYF.